This TCR beta chain was sequenced in a study of blood T cells in healthy people across ages. The study, taken as a whole, reports: Considered underestimates were the diversity estimates obtained from one million T cells.

A second about 7 to 12 cycle PCR used barcoded and J-beta primers. A tag from a template-switch adaptor with 12 random nucleotides marked each cDNA molecule. TCRdb called the 5' RACE reads again in MiXCR, with one record for every CDR3 protein. The sample contains around 1.7 million distinct CDR3 sequences, under 30% of which appear only once. Turning to this clonotype: Its cognate antigen is unknown.

Trimming stripped 4 bases from V and 2 bases from J, with 14 bases between. CDR3 length equals 15 residues. The germline V gene has CDR1 MNHEY and CDR2 SVGEGT. The chain couples TRBV6-2 or TRBV6-3 to TRBJ2-5; D is perhaps TRBD1 (6 bases). Sequencing used blood. The source is a woman aged 25 to 39 in good health. CDR3 in amino acids: CASSSPTGGQETQYF. CDR3 DNA: TGTGCCAGCAGTTCCCCGACAGGCGGTCAAGAGACCCAGTACTTC.